This TCR beta chain was sequenced for a study of cytomegalovirus exposure and HLA in healthy donors (dated by TCRdb to between 2016 and 2019). Background on the whole study: According to a later analysis, the approximately 120 validation repertoires were produced on the same platform as the 666 repertoires of the first cohort. In addition to the first cohort of roughly 670 subjects, a separate validation cohort of 120 different subjects was used. High-throughput TCR immunosequencing, statistical association of individual TCRs with disease status, and machine learning were combined to predict cytomegalovirus infection status. The study was designed to test whether signatures of past pathogen exposure could be identified by cataloging public T cell receptors. Results the study describes overall, beyond this receptor: A later analysis had no HLA typing for the validation cohort, so co-occurrence there was scored across all 110 or so repertoires. In vitro tests confirmed that three of the cytomegalovirus-associated TCR beta chains recognize cytomegalovirus antigens. The classifier was reported to diagnose cytomegalovirus status with high specificity and sensitivity in both the original cohort and the validation cohort. Across donors, most TCR sequences were observed very rarely, whereas some public TCRs were present in many individuals. The study gave a list of about 160 TCR beta chains associated with cytomegalovirus. The authors suggested that the approach could potentially be extended to other disease states and immunological phenotypes. Subsequent analysis determined that TCRs grouped into clusters in the first cohort also showed a tendency toward co-occurrence across the 120 validation repertoires, and approximately 94% of cluster scores exceeded 0.

The library was produced with the immunoSEQ multiplex PCR assay. Per the authors' processing: A statistical classification framework was built for diagnosing cytomegalovirus status from the catalog of TCR beta chain sequences. TCRdb obtained this table from immuneACCESS and retained in-frame rearrangements with V and J assigned. These tables miss some clones; where compared with another copy, unresolved V genes account for less than half of the shortfall, and the remainder is unexplained. D and trimming come from the DNA, and the V and J calls and clone size come from that table. Here the sample has 150,000 to 180,000 clones; 86% occur a single time. 2.1% of the sample is in the top ten clones. In regard to this clone: It has no known antigen specificity. No much larger clone is present one base from it, and per-base qualities are unavailable.

V drops 0 bases and J drops 0 bases, leaving 8 bases in between. The CDR3 covers 15 residues, taking in both the cysteine and the phenylalanine. The DNA shown is the 45-base CDR3, in frame from base 1. Reading the germline V gene gives CDR1 MGHRA and CDR2 YSYEKL. Donors formed part of the validation cohort, which comprised about 130 subjects and was distinct from the first cohort of under 750 subjects. The sample was PBMCs. The TCR was taken from a human donor in good health. Recombination connected TRBV4-1 to TRBJ2-5; the best D guess is TRBD2, with 6 bases matching. The nucleotide sequence reads as follows: TGCGCCAGCAGCCAAGAGTGGGAGGACCAAGAGACCCAGTACTTC. Its translation is CASSQEWEDQETQYF.